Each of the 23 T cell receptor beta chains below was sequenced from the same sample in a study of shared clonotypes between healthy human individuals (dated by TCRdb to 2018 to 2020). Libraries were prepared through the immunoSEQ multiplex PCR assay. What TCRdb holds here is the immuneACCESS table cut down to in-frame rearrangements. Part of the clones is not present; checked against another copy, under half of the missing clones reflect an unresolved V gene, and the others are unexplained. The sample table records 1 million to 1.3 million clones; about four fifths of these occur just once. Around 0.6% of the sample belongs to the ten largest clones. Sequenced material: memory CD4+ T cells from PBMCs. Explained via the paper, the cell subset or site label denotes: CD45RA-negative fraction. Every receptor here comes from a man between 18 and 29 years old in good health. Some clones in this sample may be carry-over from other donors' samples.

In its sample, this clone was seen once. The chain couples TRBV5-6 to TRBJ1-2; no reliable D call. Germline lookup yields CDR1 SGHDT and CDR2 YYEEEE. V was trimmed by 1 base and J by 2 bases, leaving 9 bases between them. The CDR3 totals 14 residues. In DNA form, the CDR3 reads TGTGCCAGCAGCTTGCACAGAAGAAACTATGGCTACACCTTC. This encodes CASSLHRRNYGYTF.

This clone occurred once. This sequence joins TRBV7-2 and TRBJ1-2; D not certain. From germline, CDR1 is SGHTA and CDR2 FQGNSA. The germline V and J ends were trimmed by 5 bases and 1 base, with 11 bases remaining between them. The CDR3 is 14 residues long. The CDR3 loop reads CASSPASRNYGYTF. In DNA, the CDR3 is TGTGCCAGCAGCCCAGCCTCACGTAACTATGGCTACACCTTC.

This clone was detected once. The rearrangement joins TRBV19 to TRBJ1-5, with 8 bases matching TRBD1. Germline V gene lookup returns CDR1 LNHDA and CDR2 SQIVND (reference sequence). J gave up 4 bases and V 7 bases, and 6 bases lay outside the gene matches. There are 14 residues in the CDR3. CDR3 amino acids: CASNDRGPNQPQHF. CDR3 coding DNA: TGTGCCAGTAACGACAGGGGCCCAAATCAGCCCCAGCATTTT.

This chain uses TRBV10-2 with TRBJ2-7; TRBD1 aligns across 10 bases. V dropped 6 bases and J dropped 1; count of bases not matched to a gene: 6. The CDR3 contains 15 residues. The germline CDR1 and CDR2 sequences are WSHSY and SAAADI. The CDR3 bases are TGCGCCAGCAGGGGGGGACAGGGGACTTCCTACGAGCAGTACTTC. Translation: CASRGGQGTSYEQYF.

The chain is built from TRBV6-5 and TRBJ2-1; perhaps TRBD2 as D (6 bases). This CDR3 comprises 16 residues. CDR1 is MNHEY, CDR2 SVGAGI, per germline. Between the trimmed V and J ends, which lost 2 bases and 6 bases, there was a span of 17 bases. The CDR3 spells CASSYRGGGSRNEQFF. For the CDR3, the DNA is TGTGCCAGCAGTTACAGGGGAGGCGGGTCGCGCAATGAGCAGTTCTTC.

The CDR3 spells CASSPTGENGYTF. The CDR3 DNA reads as TGTGCCAGCAGTCCTACAGGGGAGAATGGCTACACCTTC. The rearrangement links TRBV25-1 to TRBJ1-2; 7 bases line up with TRBD1. Germline V gene sequence: CDR1 MGHDK, CDR2 SYGVNS. The CDR3 covers 13 residues. V lost 5 bases, J lost 6 bases, and 6 bases stayed unmatched.

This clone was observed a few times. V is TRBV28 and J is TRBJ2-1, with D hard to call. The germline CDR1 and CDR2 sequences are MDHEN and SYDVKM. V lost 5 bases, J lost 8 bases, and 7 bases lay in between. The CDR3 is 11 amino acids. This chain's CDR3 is CASSPRDEQFF. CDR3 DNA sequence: TGTGCCAGCAGTCCCCGAGATGAGCAGTTCTTC.

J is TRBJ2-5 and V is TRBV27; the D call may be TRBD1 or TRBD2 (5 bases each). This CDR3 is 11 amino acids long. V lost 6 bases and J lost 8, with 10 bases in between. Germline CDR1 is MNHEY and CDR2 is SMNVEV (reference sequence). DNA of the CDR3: TGTGCCAGCAGGGAGAGGGGTACCCAGTACTTC. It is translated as CASRERGTQYF.

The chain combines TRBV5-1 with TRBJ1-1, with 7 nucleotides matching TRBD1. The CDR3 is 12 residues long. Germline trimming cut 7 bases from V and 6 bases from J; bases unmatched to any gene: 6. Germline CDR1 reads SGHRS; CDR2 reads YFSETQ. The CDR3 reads CASSEGAPEAFF. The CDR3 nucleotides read TGCGCCAGCTCTGAGGGGGCGCCTGAAGCTTTCTTT.

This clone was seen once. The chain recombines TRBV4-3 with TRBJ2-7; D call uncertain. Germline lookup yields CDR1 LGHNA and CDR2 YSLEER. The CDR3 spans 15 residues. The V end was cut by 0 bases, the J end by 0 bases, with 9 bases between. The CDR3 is CASSQEVRSSYEQYF. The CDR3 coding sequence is TGCGCCAGCAGCCAAGAAGTCAGGAGCTCCTACGAGCAGTACTTC.

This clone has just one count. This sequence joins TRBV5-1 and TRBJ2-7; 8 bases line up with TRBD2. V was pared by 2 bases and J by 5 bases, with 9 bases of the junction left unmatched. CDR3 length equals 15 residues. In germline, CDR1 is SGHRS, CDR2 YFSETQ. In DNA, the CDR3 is TGCGCCAGCAGCTTAGTAAGCGGGAGTATGAACGAGCAGTACTTC. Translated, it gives CASSLVSGSMNEQYF.

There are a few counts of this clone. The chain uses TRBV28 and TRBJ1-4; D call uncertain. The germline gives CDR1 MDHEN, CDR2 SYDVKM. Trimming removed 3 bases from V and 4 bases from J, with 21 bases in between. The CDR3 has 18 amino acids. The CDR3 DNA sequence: TGTGCCAGCAGTTTTCCCGAATACTTATGGGGTGTTAATGAAAAACTGTTTTTT. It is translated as CASSFPEYLWGVNEKLFF. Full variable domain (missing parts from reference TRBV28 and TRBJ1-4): DVKVTQSSRYLVKRTGEKVFLECVQDMDHENMFWYRQDPGLGLRLIYFSYDVKMKEKGDIPEGYSVSREKKERFSLILESASTNQTSMYLCASSFPEYLWGVNEKLFFGSGTQLSVL.

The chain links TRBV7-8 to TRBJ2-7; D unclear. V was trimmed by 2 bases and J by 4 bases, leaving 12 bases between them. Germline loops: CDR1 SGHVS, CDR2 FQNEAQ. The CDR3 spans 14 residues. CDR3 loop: CASSLTTSAYEQYF. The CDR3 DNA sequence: TGTGCCAGCAGCTTAACGACGAGTGCTTACGAGCAGTACTTC.

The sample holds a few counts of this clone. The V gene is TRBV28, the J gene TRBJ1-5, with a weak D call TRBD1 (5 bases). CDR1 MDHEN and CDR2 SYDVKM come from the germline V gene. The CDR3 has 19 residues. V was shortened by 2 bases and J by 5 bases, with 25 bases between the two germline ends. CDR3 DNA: TGTGCCAGCAGTTTAAGTTGGAGGGACTTCCGGAAGGTGCATCAGCCCCAGCATTTT. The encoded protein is CASSLSWRDFRKVHQPQHF.

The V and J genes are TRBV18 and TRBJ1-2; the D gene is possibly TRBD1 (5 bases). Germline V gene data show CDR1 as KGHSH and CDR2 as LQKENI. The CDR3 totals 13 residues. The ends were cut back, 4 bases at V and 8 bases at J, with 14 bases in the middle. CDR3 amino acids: CASSLKGLEGYTF. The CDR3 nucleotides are TGTGCCAGCTCACTTAAGGGGTTGGAGGGCTACACCTTC.

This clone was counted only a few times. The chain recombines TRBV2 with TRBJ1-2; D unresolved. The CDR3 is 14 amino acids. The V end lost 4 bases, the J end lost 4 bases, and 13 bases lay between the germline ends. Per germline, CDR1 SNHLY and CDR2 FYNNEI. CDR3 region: CASSVQSPSYGYTF. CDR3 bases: TGTGCCAGCAGTGTACAGTCTCCTAGCTATGGCTACACCTTC.

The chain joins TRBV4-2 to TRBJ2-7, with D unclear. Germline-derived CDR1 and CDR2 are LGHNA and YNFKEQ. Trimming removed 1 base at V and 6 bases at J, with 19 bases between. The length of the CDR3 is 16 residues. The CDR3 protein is CASSQGRTSGISEQYF. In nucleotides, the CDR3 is TGTGCCAGCAGCCAAGGCCGCACCTCCGGAATTAGCGAGCAGTACTTC.

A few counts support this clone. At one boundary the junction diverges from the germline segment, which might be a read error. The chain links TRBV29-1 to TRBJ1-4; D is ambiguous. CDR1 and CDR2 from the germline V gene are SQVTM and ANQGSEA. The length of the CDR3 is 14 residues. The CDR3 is CSVGFGPTNEKLFF. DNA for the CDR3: TGCAGCGTTGGTTTCGGGCCAACGAATGAAAAACTGTTTTTT.

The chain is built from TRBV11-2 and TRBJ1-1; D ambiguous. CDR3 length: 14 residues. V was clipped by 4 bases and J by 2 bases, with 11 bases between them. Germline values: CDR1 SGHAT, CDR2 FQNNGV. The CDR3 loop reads CASSSQRLNTEAFF. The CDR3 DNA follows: TGTGCCAGCAGCTCCCAGAGGTTAAACACTGAAGCTTTCTTT.

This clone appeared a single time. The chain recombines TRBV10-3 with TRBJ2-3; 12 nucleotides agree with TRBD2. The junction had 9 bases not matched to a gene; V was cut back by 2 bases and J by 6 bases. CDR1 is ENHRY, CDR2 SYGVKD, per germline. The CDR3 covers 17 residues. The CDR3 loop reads CAISETSGRPLGDTQYF. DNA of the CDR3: TGTGCCATCAGTGAGACTAGCGGGAGGCCCCTTGGGGATACGCAGTATTTT.

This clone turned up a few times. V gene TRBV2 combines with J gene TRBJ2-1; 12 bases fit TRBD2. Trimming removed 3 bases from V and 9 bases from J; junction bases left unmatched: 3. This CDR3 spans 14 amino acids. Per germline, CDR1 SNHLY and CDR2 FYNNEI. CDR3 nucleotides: TGTGCCAGCAGTGAGACTAGCGGGAGATCTGAGCAGTTCTTC. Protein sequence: CASSETSGRSEQFF. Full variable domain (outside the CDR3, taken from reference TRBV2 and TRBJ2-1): EPEVTQTPSHQVTQMGQEVILRCVPISNHLYFYWYRQILGQKVEFLVSFYNNEISEKSEIFDDQFSVERPDGSNFTLKIRSTKLEDSAMYFCASSETSGRSEQFFGPGTRLTVL.

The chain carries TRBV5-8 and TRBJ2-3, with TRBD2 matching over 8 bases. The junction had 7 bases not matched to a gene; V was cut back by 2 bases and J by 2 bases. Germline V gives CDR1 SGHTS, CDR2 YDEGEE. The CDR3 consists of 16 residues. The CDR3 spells CASSFTAREDTDTQYF. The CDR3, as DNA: TGTGCCAGCAGCTTTACGGCGCGGGAGGACACAGATACGCAGTATTTT.

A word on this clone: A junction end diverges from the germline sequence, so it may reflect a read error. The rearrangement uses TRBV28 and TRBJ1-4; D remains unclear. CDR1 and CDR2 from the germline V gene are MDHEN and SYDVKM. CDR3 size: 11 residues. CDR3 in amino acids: CATATNEKLFF. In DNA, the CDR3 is TGCGCGACGGCAACTAATGAAAAACTGTTTTTT. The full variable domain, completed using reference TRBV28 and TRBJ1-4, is DVKVTQSSRYLVKRTGEKVFLECVQDMDHENMFWYRQDPGLGLRLIYFSYDVKMKEKGDIPEGYSVSREKKERFSLILESASTNQTSMYLCATATNEKLFFGSGTQLSVL.